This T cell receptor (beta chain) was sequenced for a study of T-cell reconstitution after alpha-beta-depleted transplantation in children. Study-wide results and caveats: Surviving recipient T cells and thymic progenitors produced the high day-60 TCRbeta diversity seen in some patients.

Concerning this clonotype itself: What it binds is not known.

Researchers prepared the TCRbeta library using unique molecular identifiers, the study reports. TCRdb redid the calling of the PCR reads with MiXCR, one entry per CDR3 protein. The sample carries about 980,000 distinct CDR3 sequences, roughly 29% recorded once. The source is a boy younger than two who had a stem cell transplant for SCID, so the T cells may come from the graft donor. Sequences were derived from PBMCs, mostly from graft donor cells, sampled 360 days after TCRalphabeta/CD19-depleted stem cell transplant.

The CDR3 region is CASSTERSRTEAFF. The DNA of the CDR3 is TGCGCCAGCAGCACCGAGCGGTCTCGCACTGAAGCTTTCTTT. V is TRBV5-1 and J is TRBJ1-1; D not certain. Germline V gene lookup returns CDR1 SGHRS and CDR2 YFSETQ. Between the trimmed V and J ends, which lost 4 bases and 4 bases, there was a span of 14 bases. There are 14 residues in the CDR3. Supplemented by reference TRBV5-1 and TRBJ1-1, the full variable domain reads KAGVTQTPRYLIKTRGQQVTLSCSPISGHRSVSWYQQTPGQGLQFLFEYFSETQRNKGNFPGRFSGRQFSNSRSEMNVSTLELGDSALYLCASSTERSRTEAFFGQGTRLTVV.